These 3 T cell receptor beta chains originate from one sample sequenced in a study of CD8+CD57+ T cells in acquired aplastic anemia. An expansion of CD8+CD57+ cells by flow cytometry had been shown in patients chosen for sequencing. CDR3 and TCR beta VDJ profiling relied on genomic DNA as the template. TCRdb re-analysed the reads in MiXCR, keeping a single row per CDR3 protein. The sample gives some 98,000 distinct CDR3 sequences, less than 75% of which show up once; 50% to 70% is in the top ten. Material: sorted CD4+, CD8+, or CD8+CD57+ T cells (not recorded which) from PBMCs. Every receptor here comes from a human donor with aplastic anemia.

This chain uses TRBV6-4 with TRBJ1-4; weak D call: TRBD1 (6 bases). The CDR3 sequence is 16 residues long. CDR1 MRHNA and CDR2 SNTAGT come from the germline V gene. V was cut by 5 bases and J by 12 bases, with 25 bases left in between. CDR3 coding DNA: TGTGCCAGCAGTTATTTGAGGGGACCAGGGGCCACAGAACTGTTTTTT. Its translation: CASSYLRGPGATELFF.

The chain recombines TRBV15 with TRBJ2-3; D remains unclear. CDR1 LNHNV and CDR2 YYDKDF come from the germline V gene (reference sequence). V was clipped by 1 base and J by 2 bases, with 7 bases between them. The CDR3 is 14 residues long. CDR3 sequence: CATSRVVNTDTQYF. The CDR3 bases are TGTGCCACCAGCAGAGTGGTTAACACAGATACGCAGTATTTT.

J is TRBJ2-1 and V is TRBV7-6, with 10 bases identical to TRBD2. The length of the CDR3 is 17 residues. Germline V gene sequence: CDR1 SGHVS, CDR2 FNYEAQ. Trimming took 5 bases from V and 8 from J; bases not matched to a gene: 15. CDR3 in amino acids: CASSPLAPGTSEDEQFF. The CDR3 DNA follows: TGTGCCAGCAGCCCTTTGGCCCCCGGGACTAGCGAGGATGAGCAGTTCTTC. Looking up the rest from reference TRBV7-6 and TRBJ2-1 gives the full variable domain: GAGVSQSPRYKVTKRGQDVALRCDPISGHVSLYWYRQALGQGPEFLTYFNYEAQQDKSGLPNDRFSAERPEGSISTLTIQRTEQRDSAMYRCASSPLAPGTSEDEQFFGPGTRLTVL.